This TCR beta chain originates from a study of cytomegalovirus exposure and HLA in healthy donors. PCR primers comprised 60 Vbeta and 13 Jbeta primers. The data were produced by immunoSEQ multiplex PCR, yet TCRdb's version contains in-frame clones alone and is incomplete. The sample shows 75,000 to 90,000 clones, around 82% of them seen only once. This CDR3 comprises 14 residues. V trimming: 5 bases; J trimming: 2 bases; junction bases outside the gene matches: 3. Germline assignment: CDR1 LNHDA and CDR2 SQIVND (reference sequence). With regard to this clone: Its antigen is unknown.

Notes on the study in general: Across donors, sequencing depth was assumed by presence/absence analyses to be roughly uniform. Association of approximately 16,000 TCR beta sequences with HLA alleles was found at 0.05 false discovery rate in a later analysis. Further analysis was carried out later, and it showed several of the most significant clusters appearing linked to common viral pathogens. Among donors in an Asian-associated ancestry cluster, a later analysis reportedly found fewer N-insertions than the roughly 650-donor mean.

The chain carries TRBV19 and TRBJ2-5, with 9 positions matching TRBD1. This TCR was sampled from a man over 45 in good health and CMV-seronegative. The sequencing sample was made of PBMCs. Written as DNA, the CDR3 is TGTGCCAGTAGTCTCGGACAGGGGCAAGAGACCCAGTACTTC. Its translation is CASSLGQGQETQYF. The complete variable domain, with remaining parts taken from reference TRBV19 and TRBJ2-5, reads DGGITQSPKYLFRKEGQNVTLSCEQNLNHDAMYWYRQDPGQGLRLIYYSQIVNDFQKGDIAEGYSVSREKKESFPLTVTSAQKNPTAFYLCASSLGQGQETQYFGPGTRLLVL.